Listed below are T cell receptor beta chains from one sample, sequenced in a study of blood T cell repertoires in COVID-19. TCRdb's copy holds only in-frame clones and misses some; the assay was immunoSEQ multiplex PCR. The profile shows about half a million clones, roughly 87% of them singletons. The source material was peripheral blood. These receptors were collected from a man aged 18 to 30 with COVID-19, enrolled during active disease. Both conserved end residues are part of each CDR3. Fields, in order: clone size, J gene, D gene, V gene, CDR3 DNA, CDR3 protein. A D gene is named only where the DNA matches it firmly. Clone size, where shown, is once, few, many, or a class for clones that have expanded.

clone_size: -
j_call: TRBJ2-5
d_call: -
v_call: TRBV6-5
cdr3_nt: TGTGCCAGCAGTTACGGGTTCGAGGAGGAAGAGACCCAGTACTTC
cdr3_aa: CASSYGFEEEETQYF

clone_size: -
j_call: TRBJ2-2
d_call: -
v_call: TRBV13
cdr3_nt: TGTGCCAGCAGAAGACTAGGAAACACCGGGGAGCTGTTTTTT
cdr3_aa: CASRRLGNTGELFF

clone_size: -
j_call: TRBJ2-1
d_call: TRBD2
v_call: TRBV2
cdr3_nt: TGTGCCACCTTGCCTAGCGGGGGGAGCCTCAATGAGCAGTTCTTC
cdr3_aa: CATLPSGGSLNEQFF

clone_size: -
j_call: TRBJ1-1
d_call: -
v_call: TRBV19
cdr3_nt: TGTGCCAGTAGTCACCCGGGGGGTAACACTGAAGCTTTCTTT
cdr3_aa: CASSHPGGNTEAFF

clone_size: -
j_call: TRBJ2-3
d_call: -
v_call: TRBV29-1
cdr3_nt: TGCAGCGTTGAAGGGCATCCATTGGATACGCAGTATTTT
cdr3_aa: CSVEGHPLDTQYF

clone_size: -
j_call: TRBJ2-7
d_call: TRBD2
v_call: TRBV27
cdr3_nt: TGTGCCAGCAGGGTGGGAGGGCCAGGCTCCTACGAGCAGTACTTC
cdr3_aa: CASRVGGPGSYEQYF

clone_size: -
j_call: TRBJ1-1
d_call: -
v_call: TRBV21-1
cdr3_nt: TGTGCCAGCAGCAAAGCCGGGACAGGGGCCCCCTCGACTTTCTTT
cdr3_aa: CASSKAGTGAPSTFF

clone_size: -
j_call: TRBJ1-4
d_call: -
v_call: TRBV27
cdr3_nt: TGTGCCAGCAGTCGGACTATAGGCCCGGTAAAACTGTTTTTT
cdr3_aa: CASSRTIGPVKLFF

clone_size: -
j_call: TRBJ1-4
d_call: -
v_call: TRBV5-4
cdr3_nt: TGTGCCAGCAGCTTGACAGGGTCGGGGGAAAAACTGTTTTTT
cdr3_aa: CASSLTGSGEKLFF

clone_size: -
j_call: TRBJ1-5
d_call: -
v_call: TRBV6-2/TRBV6-3
cdr3_nt: TGTGCCAGCAGTTACCCCTTTGGTCAGGGGATTGGCAATCAGCCCCAGCATTTT
cdr3_aa: CASSYPFGQGIGNQPQHF

clone_size: few
j_call: TRBJ2-1
d_call: -
v_call: TRBV7-9
cdr3_nt: TGTGCCAGCAGCTGGGGACTCTACAATGAGCAGTTCTTC
cdr3_aa: CASSWGLYNEQFF

clone_size: -
j_call: TRBJ1-4
d_call: -
v_call: TRBV6-2/TRBV6-3
cdr3_nt: TGTGCCAGCAGTTTCCTGGGCCCCGCCCAGGAAAAACTGTTTTTT
cdr3_aa: CASSFLGPAQEKLFF

clone_size: -
j_call: TRBJ2-3
d_call: -
v_call: TRBV5-1
cdr3_nt: TGCGCCAGCAGCTTTGGGCCCAGCAGCACAGATACGCAGTATTTT
cdr3_aa: CASSFGPSSTDTQYF

clone_size: -
j_call: TRBJ2-7
d_call: -
v_call: TRBV21-1
cdr3_nt: TGTGCCGGGCCCACAGGTGCCCCTGACGAGCAGTACTTC
cdr3_aa: CAGPTGAPDEQYF

clone_size: -
j_call: TRBJ1-2
d_call: TRBD1
v_call: TRBV2
cdr3_nt: TGTGCCAGCCCTAAAGGGGACAGAAACACTAACTATGGCTACACCTTC
cdr3_aa: CASPKGDRNTNYGYTF

clone_size: -
j_call: TRBJ1-5
d_call: -
v_call: TRBV2
cdr3_nt: TGTGCCAGCAGACAGGGATCGAATAGCAATCAGCCCCAGCATTTT
cdr3_aa: CASRQGSNSNQPQHF

clone_size: -
j_call: TRBJ2-5
d_call: TRBD2
v_call: TRBV15
cdr3_nt: TGTGCCACCAGCAACTACCGGGACTATAAAGAGACCCAGTACTTC
cdr3_aa: CATSNYRDYKETQYF

clone_size: -
j_call: TRBJ2-3
d_call: -
v_call: TRBV5-8
cdr3_nt: TGTGCCAGCAGCTTTGCATCGGGGGCAGATACGCAGTATTTT
cdr3_aa: CASSFASGADTQYF

clone_size: -
j_call: TRBJ1-3
d_call: -
v_call: TRBV5-1
cdr3_nt: TGCGCCAGCAGCTTGGTTAGCCTAGAGGTTGGAAACACCATATATTTT
cdr3_aa: CASSLVSLEVGNTIYF

clone_size: -
j_call: TRBJ2-7
d_call: TRBD2
v_call: TRBV4-2
cdr3_nt: TGTGCCAGCAGCCAGGGTCTAGCGGGCTTCTACGAGCAGTACTTC
cdr3_aa: CASSQGLAGFYEQYF

clone_size: -
j_call: TRBJ2-7
d_call: -
v_call: TRBV7-9
cdr3_nt: TGTGCCAGCAGCACCAGGGACATCTACGAGCAGTACTTC
cdr3_aa: CASSTRDIYEQYF

clone_size: -
j_call: TRBJ2-7
d_call: TRBD2
v_call: TRBV10-3
cdr3_nt: TGTGCCATCAGTGAGTCTATAAGCGGGAGACTGGGCGAGCAGTACTTC
cdr3_aa: CAISESISGRLGEQYF

clone_size: -
j_call: TRBJ1-1
d_call: -
v_call: TRBV21-1
cdr3_nt: TGTGCCAGCATATGGGGCCCCCGAGCTTTCTTT
cdr3_aa: CASIWGPRAFF

clone_size: -
j_call: TRBJ2-1
d_call: -
v_call: TRBV27
cdr3_nt: TGTGCCAGCAGCTACTACGAGTTTCCCTACAATGAGCAGTTCTTC
cdr3_aa: CASSYYEFPYNEQFF

clone_size: -
j_call: TRBJ2-1
d_call: -
v_call: TRBV27
cdr3_nt: TGTGCCAGCAGTTCATATAGCTCCTACAATGAGCAGTTCTTC
cdr3_aa: CASSSYSSYNEQFF

clone_size: -
j_call: TRBJ2-3
d_call: TRBD2
v_call: TRBV20-1
cdr3_nt: TGCAGTGCTAGTCCCCTAGCGGCAAACACAGATACGCAGTATTTT
cdr3_aa: CSASPLAANTDTQYF

clone_size: -
j_call: TRBJ2-1
d_call: TRBD2
v_call: TRBV5-1
cdr3_nt: TGCGCCAGCAGCGAGGGACTAGCGCCACAGTTCTTC
cdr3_aa: CASSEGLAPQFF

clone_size: -
j_call: TRBJ1-3
d_call: TRBD1
v_call: TRBV18
cdr3_nt: TGTGCCAGCTCACCCGGACAGGCCAACTCTGGAAACACCATATATTTT
cdr3_aa: CASSPGQANSGNTIYF

clone_size: once
j_call: TRBJ1-5
d_call: TRBD1
v_call: TRBV2
cdr3_nt: TGTGCCAGCAGGACAGGGACTTCGAGCAATCAGCCCCAGCATTTT
cdr3_aa: CASRTGTSSNQPQHF

clone_size: -
j_call: TRBJ2-7
d_call: -
v_call: TRBV5-1
cdr3_nt: TGCGCCAGCAGCTGGGACCCCGGACAGACCTACGAGCAGTACTTC
cdr3_aa: CASSWDPGQTYEQYF

clone_size: -
j_call: TRBJ1-2
d_call: -
v_call: TRBV27
cdr3_nt: TGTGCCAGCAAGGGGTACAACTATGGCTACACCTTC
cdr3_aa: CASKGYNYGYTF

clone_size: -
j_call: TRBJ2-2
d_call: TRBD1
v_call: TRBV7-9
cdr3_nt: TGTGCCAGCAGCTATCGACAGGGGGCGAACACCGGGGAGCTGTTTTTT
cdr3_aa: CASSYRQGANTGELFF

clone_size: -
j_call: TRBJ1-4
d_call: TRBD1
v_call: TRBV6-5
cdr3_nt: TGTGCCAGCCTGGAATTCCGGGACAGCCTCCGAAAACTGTTTTTT
cdr3_aa: CASLEFRDSLRKLFF

clone_size: -
j_call: TRBJ2-1
d_call: -
v_call: TRBV7-8
cdr3_nt: TGTGCCAGCAGCCCCCGGGTTGCAAGATCCTACAATGAGCAGTTCTTC
cdr3_aa: CASSPRVARSYNEQFF

clone_size: -
j_call: TRBJ2-1
d_call: TRBD2
v_call: TRBV18
cdr3_nt: TGTGCCAGCTCACCCGGGAGGGGCAATGAGCAGTTCTTC
cdr3_aa: CASSPGRGNEQFF

clone_size: -
j_call: TRBJ1-4
d_call: -
v_call: TRBV19
cdr3_nt: TGTGCCAGTACCATGGCGGGGTTTGGTATGTTTTTT
cdr3_aa: CASTMAGFGMFF

clone_size: -
j_call: TRBJ1-2
d_call: -
v_call: TRBV21-1
cdr3_nt: TGTGCCAGCAAGGACAGGGTTTATCGGATCTATGGCTACACCTTC
cdr3_aa: CASKDRVYRIYGYTF

clone_size: -
j_call: TRBJ2-5
d_call: -
v_call: TRBV7-2
cdr3_nt: TGTGCCAGCAGCTTCGGCTGGGGGCCCCAAGAGACCCAGTACTTC
cdr3_aa: CASSFGWGPQETQYF

clone_size: once
j_call: TRBJ2-1
d_call: -
v_call: TRBV11-2
cdr3_nt: TGTGCCAGCAGCTTGGAGTTTGCTGAGCAGTTCTTC
cdr3_aa: CASSLEFAEQFF

clone_size: -
j_call: TRBJ2-1
d_call: TRBD1
v_call: TRBV9
cdr3_nt: TGTGCCAGCAGCTTTTCCGGGACAGGGTACCAGGCGCAGTTCTTC
cdr3_aa: CASSFSGTGYQAQFF

clone_size: -
j_call: TRBJ1-2
d_call: TRBD1
v_call: TRBV18
cdr3_nt: TGTGCCAGCTCACCACCGGGACAGGGGAACTATGGCTACACCTTC
cdr3_aa: CASSPPGQGNYGYTF

clone_size: -
j_call: TRBJ2-1
d_call: TRBD2
v_call: TRBV2
cdr3_nt: TGTGCCAGCAGTGCTGGTGGCGGGAGTTTGAATGAGCAGTTCTTC
cdr3_aa: CASSAGGGSLNEQFF

clone_size: once
j_call: TRBJ2-6
d_call: TRBD1
v_call: TRBV2
cdr3_nt: TGTGCCAGTATGAGGGGGCCTGGGGCCAACGTCCTGACTTTC
cdr3_aa: CASMRGPGANVLTF

clone_size: -
j_call: TRBJ2-2
d_call: TRBD2
v_call: TRBV2
cdr3_nt: TGTGCCAGCAGTCGTCTAGCGGAGCTGGGGACCGGGGAGCTGTTTTTT
cdr3_aa: CASSRLAELGTGELFF

clone_size: -
j_call: TRBJ1-5
d_call: -
v_call: TRBV11-2
cdr3_nt: TGTGCCAGCAGCTTAGCCGAGCATCAGCCCCAGCATTTT
cdr3_aa: CASSLAEHQPQHF

clone_size: once
j_call: TRBJ2-3
d_call: -
v_call: TRBV24-1
cdr3_nt: TGTGCCACCAGTTGGGGGGGCGACACAGATACGCAGTATTTT
cdr3_aa: CATSWGGDTDTQYF

clone_size: -
j_call: TRBJ2-2
d_call: TRBD2
v_call: TRBV7-9
cdr3_nt: TGTGCCAGCAGGGGACTAGCGGAGTCGAACACCGGGGAGCTGTTTTTT
cdr3_aa: CASRGLAESNTGELFF

clone_size: -
j_call: TRBJ1-5
d_call: -
v_call: TRBV20-1
cdr3_nt: TGCAGTGCTAGTGGGAGGGGACGCCAGCCCCAGCATTTT
cdr3_aa: CSASGRGRQPQHF

clone_size: -
j_call: TRBJ1-1
d_call: TRBD1
v_call: TRBV11-3
cdr3_nt: TGTGCCAGCAGCTCAGGGGGGAACACTGAAGCTTTCTTT
cdr3_aa: CASSSGGNTEAFF

clone_size: -
j_call: TRBJ1-6
d_call: TRBD1
v_call: TRBV3-1/TRBV3-2
cdr3_nt: TGTGCCAGCAGCCAAGGTTGGACAGGGCGAAATTCACCCCTCCACTTT
cdr3_aa: CASSQGWTGRNSPLHF

clone_size: -
j_call: TRBJ2-7
d_call: TRBD1
v_call: TRBV6-5
cdr3_nt: TGTGCCAGCAGTCGGACAGGACTTCACGAGCAGTACTTC
cdr3_aa: CASSRTGLHEQYF

clone_size: -
j_call: TRBJ2-7
d_call: TRBD2
v_call: TRBV10-1
cdr3_nt: TGCGCCAGCAGTGAGCGGACTAGCGGTTACGAGCAGTACTTC
cdr3_aa: CASSERTSGYEQYF

clone_size: -
j_call: TRBJ1-1
d_call: TRBD1
v_call: TRBV28
cdr3_nt: TGTGCCAGCAGCCAGAGCGATACAGGGGGCACTGAAGCTTTCTTT
cdr3_aa: CASSQSDTGGTEAFF

clone_size: few
j_call: TRBJ1-6
d_call: TRBD1
v_call: TRBV6-6
cdr3_nt: TGTGCCAGCAGTATGGGACAGGGTTTTCGATCACCCCTCCACTTT
cdr3_aa: CASSMGQGFRSPLHF

clone_size: -
j_call: TRBJ2-2
d_call: -
v_call: TRBV30
cdr3_nt: TGTGCCTGGATGCGCCCCACCGGGGAGCTGTTTTTT
cdr3_aa: CAWMRPTGELFF